This T cell receptor (beta chain) was profiled in a study of identical twins. The germline gives CDR1 SQVTM, CDR2 ANQGSEA. Trimming took 4 bases from V and 4 from J, leaving 13 bases between them. The CDR3 is 13 residues long. TCRdb reanalysed the 5' RACE reads using MiXCR and keeps one entry per CDR3 protein. The sample lists hundreds of thousands of distinct CDR3 sequences, 6% to 6.5% seen once, with roughly 2% in the top ten. Sequencing input: naive T cells sorted from blood. The rearrangement joins TRBV29-1 to TRBJ1-2; D is ambiguous. The TCR originated in a man between 18 and 35 years old in good health. The CDR3 region has the DNA TGCAGCGTTGCCCTCCGCAATTCCTATGGCTACACCTTC. Its translation is CSVALRNSYGYTF.